These 19 T cell receptor beta chains were all obtained from the same sample, sequenced in a study of cytomegalovirus exposure and HLA in healthy donors. Repertoires were generated with immunoSEQ multiplex PCR, while TCRdb's copy carries only in-frame clones and drops some. The sample shows about 240,000 clones, approximately 86% of them seen only once. Source material: PBMCs. These receptors came from a woman aged 25 to 39 in good health and CMV-seropositive.

V is TRBV6-5 and J is TRBJ2-7; a possible D gene is TRBD1 (5 bases). Looked up from germline, CDR1 is MNHEY and CDR2 is SVGAGI. V lost 6 bases and J 3 bases, leaving 15 bases between the germline ends. The CDR3 runs to 14 residues. In DNA form, the CDR3 reads TGTGCCAGCAGCCCCAGACAGAGACTCTACGAGCAGTACTTC. This encodes CASSPRQRLYEQYF.

V gene TRBV30 combines with J gene TRBJ1-5, with D possibly TRBD1 on 5 matching bases. Looked up from germline, CDR1 is GTSNPN and CDR2 is SVGIG (reference sequence). The CDR3 loop spans 14 amino acids. Trimming removed 5 bases at V and 2 bases at J, with 13 bases between. CDR3 residues: CAWGEGRGNQPQHF. Written as DNA, the CDR3 is TGTGCCTGGGGGGAGGGGCGAGGCAATCAGCCCCAGCATTTT.

This clone has more than one count but fewer than ten. This chain links TRBV27 with TRBJ2-7; TRBD2 matches at 14 bases. Germline CDR1 MNHEY, CDR2 SMNVEV (reference sequence). The ends lost 6 bases at V and 3 bases at J; junction bases unmatched: 10. The length of the CDR3 is 17 residues. The CDR3 DNA reads as TGTGCCAGCAGCGGGACTAGCGGGAGAAGGGAGAGCTACGAGCAGTACTTC. Its translation: CASSGTSGRRESYEQYF.

This clone came up a few times. CDR3 bases: TGTGCCAGCAGTTACGCCGGGTATGGCTACACCTTC. Its translation is CASSYAGYGYTF. V is TRBV6-5 and J is TRBJ1-2; D is unclear. The length of the CDR3 is 12 residues. Germline V lookup: CDR1 MNHEY, CDR2 SVGAGI. Trimming removed 2 bases from V and 5 bases from J, with 6 bases in between.

This rearrangement joins TRBV6-1 to TRBJ1-1; no clear D gene. The germline V gene encodes CDR1 MNHNS and CDR2 SASEGT. V was cut by 8 bases and J by 2 bases, with 18 bases left in between. The CDR3 length is 15 residues. The CDR3 DNA reads as TGTGCCAGCTCTATAACGAGGAACCCCAACACTGAAGCTTTCTTT. Translated, it gives CASSITRNPNTEAFF.

In DNA form, the CDR3 reads TGTGCCAGCAGCCCCGACCTGACTAGCACAGATACGCAGTATTTT. The encoded protein is CASSPDLTSTDTQYF. The rearrangement links TRBV7-9 to TRBJ2-3; D remains unclear. The germline V gene encodes CDR1 SEHNR and CDR2 FQNEAQ (reference sequence). Trimming pared 5 bases from V and 0 bases from J, leaving 12 bases between. This CDR3 has 15 residues. Together with reference TRBV7-9 and TRBJ2-3, the CDR3 gives the full variable domain: DTGVSQNPRHKITKRGQNVTFRCDPISEHNRLYWYRQTLGQGPEFLTYFQNEAQLEKSRLLSDRFSAERPKGSFSTLEIQRTEQGDSAMYLCASSPDLTSTDTQYFGPGTRLTVL.

This clone came up a few times. The chain carries TRBV28 and TRBJ2-7; D is possibly TRBD1 (5 bases). This CDR3 region has 15 residues. The V gene's germline CDR1 is MDHEN and CDR2 SYDVKM. Trimming shortened V by 4 bases and J by 3 bases, and 16 bases separated the two germline ends. In nucleotides, the CDR3 is TGTGCCAGCAGTTCCTATGCCCTCGGACACTACGAGCAGTACTTC. It specifies CASSSYALGHYEQYF.

CDR3 sequence: CASSTPFKGPGQGDSDGYTF. The CDR3 DNA sequence: TGTGCCAGCAGCACGCCATTCAAAGGACCGGGACAGGGGGATAGCGATGGCTACACCTTC. The genes are TRBV7-8 and TRBJ1-2; TRBD1 agrees at 11 bases. Per the germline V gene, CDR1 is SGHVS and CDR2 is FQNEAQ. This CDR3 spans 20 amino acids. The V and J ends lost 5 bases and 6 bases, in that order; junction bases with no gene match: 23.

The CDR3 coding sequence is TGTGCCAGCAGCCCCGCGGGGCCCGATGTTGGCTACACCTTC. Amino acid sequence: CASSPAGPDVGYTF. The rearrangement uses TRBV5-4 and TRBJ1-2; D may be TRBD1 (5 bases). The CDR3 length is 14 residues. V dropped 4 bases and J dropped 7 bases, with 17 bases sitting between them. The germline gives CDR1 SGHNT, CDR2 YYREEE (reference sequence).

The chain combines TRBV5-4 with TRBJ2-3; TRBD2 might be the D (6 bases). This CDR3 has 15 amino acids. CDR1 and CDR2 (germline): SGHNT, YYREEE (reference sequence). The V and J ends lost 2 bases and 0 bases respectively, with 10 bases between them. The CDR3 DNA reads TGTGCCAGCAGCTTTGCAAGCGGGAGCACAGATACGCAGTATTTT. This translates into CASSFASGSTDTQYF.

This clone was seen a handful of times. The chain has TRBV6-4 and TRBJ1-1, with 9 bases matching TRBD1. V lost 5 bases and J lost 5; bases outside the gene matches: 6. There are 14 residues in the CDR3. Per the germline V gene, CDR1 is MRHNA and CDR2 is SNTAGT. The CDR3 spells CASSPSGTGTEAFF. The CDR3, as DNA: TGTGCCAGCAGTCCCTCCGGGACAGGGACTGAAGCTTTCTTT.

This sequence joins TRBV18 and TRBJ2-2, with 7 bases aligning to TRBD1. V was clipped by 3 bases and J by 3 bases; unmatched bases: 4. From germline, CDR1 is KGHSH and CDR2 LQKENI. There are 15 residues in the CDR3. The CDR3 DNA is TGTGCCAGCTCACCCGGGACAGCGTACACCGGGGAGCTGTTTTTT. The encoded protein is CASSPGTAYTGELFF.

V gene TRBV7-9 combines with J gene TRBJ2-3; TRBD1 agrees at 9 bases. Trimming took 6 bases from V and 5 from J; bases not matched to a gene: 6. This CDR3 region has 14 residues. In germline, CDR1 is SEHNR, CDR2 FQNEAQ (reference sequence). CDR3 sequence reads: CASRKQGAGDTQYF. The CDR3 DNA sequence: TGTGCCAGCAGGAAACAGGGGGCCGGAGATACGCAGTATTTT.

The chain is built from TRBV7-9 and TRBJ1-1, with 8 bases matching TRBD1. The germline V gene encodes CDR1 SEHNR and CDR2 FQNEAQ (reference sequence). The CDR3 contains 14 residues. Trimming cost V 5 bases and J 6 bases; bases outside gene matches: 8. The CDR3 nucleotides read TGTGCCAGCAGCCGTGTGACAGGGGCTTCTGAAGCTTTCTTT. It specifies CASSRVTGASEAFF. The full variable domain, rest sourced from reference TRBV7-9 and TRBJ1-1, is DTGVSQNPRHKITKRGQNVTFRCDPISEHNRLYWYRQTLGQGPEFLTYFQNEAQLEKSRLLSDRFSAERPKGSFSTLEIQRTEQGDSAMYLCASSRVTGASEAFFGQGTRLTVV.

This chain joins TRBV6-5 and TRBJ2-2; D is possibly TRBD2 (6 bases). The CDR3 runs to 15 residues. With 3 bases removed from V and 4 bases from J, the gap between germline ends came to 12 bases. The germline V gene has CDR1 MNHEY and CDR2 SVGAGI. As DNA, the CDR3 is TGTGCCAGCAGTTATTTCTCCGGGGGCACCGGGGAGCTGTTTTTT. It codes for CASSYFSGGTGELFF.

This sequence joins TRBV14 and TRBJ2-5, with a tentative D call TRBD1 (6 bases). Germline V gene data show CDR1 as SGHDN and CDR2 as FVKESK. This CDR3 comprises 16 residues. Trimming took off 4 bases at V and 5 bases at J, with 20 bases between the two ends. CDR3 sequence: CASSPQQGRSWETQYF. CDR3 nucleotides: TGTGCCAGCAGCCCCCAACAGGGACGTAGCTGGGAGACCCAGTACTTC. Full variable domain (rest looked up from reference TRBV14 and TRBJ2-5): EAGVTQFPSHSVIEKGQTVTLRCDPISGHDNLYWYRRVMGKEIKFLLHFVKESKQDESGMPNNRFLAERTGGTYSTLKVQPAELEDSGVYFCASSPQQGRSWETQYFGPGTRLLVL.

V gene TRBV19 combines with J gene TRBJ1-2, with no clear D. Germline V lookup: CDR1 LNHDA, CDR2 SQIVND (reference sequence). Trimming left V 4 bases short and J 5 bases short, with 14 bases between. The CDR3 length is 14 residues. Written as DNA, the CDR3 is TGTGCCAGTAGTAAAAGGACTGGAGAATATGGCTACACCTTC. Its translation is CASSKRTGEYGYTF.

The chain recombines TRBV5-8 with TRBJ1-1; 7 positions agree with TRBD1. Germline assignment: CDR1 SGHTS and CDR2 YDEGEE. The CDR3 loop spans 14 amino acids. Germline trimming cut 4 bases from V and 7 bases from J; bases unmatched to any gene: 10. The CDR3 spells CASSKPGQLFEAFF. CDR3 in DNA: TGTGCCAGCAGCAAACCGGGACAGTTATTTGAAGCTTTCTTT.

The CDR3 region is CASSEAQTSPIKNEQFF. Written as DNA, the CDR3 is TGTGCCAGCAGTGAAGCCCAGACTAGCCCTATTAAAAATGAGCAGTTCTTC. This sequence joins TRBV2 and TRBJ2-1, with 7 bases that match TRBD2. With 0 bases clipped from V and 7 bases from J, the junction kept 12 bases outside the gene matches. Per germline, CDR1 SNHLY and CDR2 FYNNEI. This CDR3 has 17 residues.